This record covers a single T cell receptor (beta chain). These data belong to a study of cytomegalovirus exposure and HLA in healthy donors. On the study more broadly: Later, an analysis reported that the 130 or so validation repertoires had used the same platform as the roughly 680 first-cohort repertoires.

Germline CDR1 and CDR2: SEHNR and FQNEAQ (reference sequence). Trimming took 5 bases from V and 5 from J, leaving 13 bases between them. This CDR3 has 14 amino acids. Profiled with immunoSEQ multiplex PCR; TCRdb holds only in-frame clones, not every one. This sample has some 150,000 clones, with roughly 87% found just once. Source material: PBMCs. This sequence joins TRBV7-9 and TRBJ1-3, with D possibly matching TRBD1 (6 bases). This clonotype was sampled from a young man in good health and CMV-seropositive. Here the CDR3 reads CASSPGDTRNTIYF. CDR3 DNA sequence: TGTGCCAGCAGCCCTGGGGACACGAGAAACACCATATATTTT.